This T cell receptor beta chain stems from a study of blood T cell repertoires in COVID-19. Study-level information: COVID-19 samples collected from the United States, Italy and Spain covered acute and convalescent phases. T cells, B-cell-depleted T cells, or PBMCs provided the cDNA or gDNA that served as material.

Original handling: Reference gene primers were amplified, and this amplification served to estimate nucleated cell counts. Using immunoSEQ multiplex PCR, the repertoire was profiled, and TCRdb retains in-frame clones only, with some absent. V and J calls and clone size are given by that table; D and trimming were obtained from the DNA. This table has about 150,000 clones, roughly 80% appearing once. The CDR3 runs to 15 residues. The genes are TRBV21-1 and TRBJ2-3; no DNA check was done on the table's D call, TRBD2. TRBV21-1 is a documented pseudogene. The sequence was obtained from a woman aged 80 or over with acute or convalescent COVID-19. The specimen was peripheral blood. CDR3 in amino acids: CASSLGGYFTDTQYF. The CDR3 region has the DNA TGTGCCAGCAGCTTAGGAGGATACTTCACAGATACGCAGTATTTT.